Listed below are T cell receptor beta chains from one sample, sequenced in a study of T cell changes during pregnancy in multiple sclerosis. TCRdb's copy holds only in-frame clones and misses some; the assay was immunoSEQ multiplex PCR. The table records about 68,000 clones, 91% of them present only once. The sample was peripheral blood, taken in the second trimester of pregnancy. These receptors came from a female donor with multiple sclerosis, enrolled in a pregnancy study. Both conserved end residues are part of each CDR3. Each record gives: V gene, J gene, clone size, D gene, CDR3 protein, CDR3 DNA. The D gene is left open where the match is weak. A clone size is listed for some rows: how often the clone was seen (once, few, many), or a class if it is expanded.

V gene: TRBV6-5
J gene: TRBJ1-2
clone size: -
D gene: TRBD1
CDR3 protein: CASSLLGTGDYGYTF
CDR3 DNA: TGTGCCAGCAGTTTACTGGGGACAGGGGACTATGGCTACACCTTC

V gene: TRBV6-6
J gene: TRBJ1-6
clone size: -
D gene: -
CDR3 protein: CASSADRGRSPLHF
CDR3 DNA: TGTGCCAGCAGTGCCGACAGAGGAAGGTCACCCCTCCACTTT

V gene: TRBV6-4
J gene: TRBJ1-1
clone size: -
D gene: TRBD1
CDR3 protein: CASSVTGDGTEAFF
CDR3 DNA: TGTGCCAGCAGTGTTACAGGGGATGGCACTGAAGCTTTCTTT

V gene: TRBV21-1
J gene: TRBJ1-5
clone size: -
D gene: -
CDR3 protein: CASSNQETGTGGRLHQPQHF
CDR3 DNA: TGTGCCAGCAGCAATCAGGAAACCGGGACAGGGGGCCGATTGCATCAGCCCCAGCATTTT

V gene: TRBV6-5
J gene: TRBJ1-1
clone size: few
D gene: TRBD1
CDR3 protein: CASTSQGRNTEAFF
CDR3 DNA: TGTGCCAGCACCTCACAGGGGAGGAACACTGAAGCTTTCTTT

V gene: TRBV4-3
J gene: TRBJ2-3
clone size: -
D gene: TRBD2
CDR3 protein: CASSSRWSGGAKINTDTQYF
CDR3 DNA: TGCGCCAGCAGCTCGAGGTGGAGCGGGGGGGCCAAAATCAACACAGATACGCAGTATTTT

V gene: TRBV19
J gene: TRBJ1-1
clone size: -
D gene: -
CDR3 protein: CASSILQGSEAFF
CDR3 DNA: TGTGCCAGTAGTATCCTCCAGGGTTCTGAAGCTTTCTTT

V gene: TRBV4-1
J gene: TRBJ1-5
clone size: -
D gene: TRBD1
CDR3 protein: CASSQGQLNQPQHF
CDR3 DNA: TGCGCCAGCAGCCAGGGACAGCTGAATCAGCCCCAGCATTTT

V gene: TRBV11-2
J gene: TRBJ1-2
clone size: -
D gene: TRBD1
CDR3 protein: CASSPTGVGGYTF
CDR3 DNA: TGTGCCAGCAGCCCCACAGGGGTTGGAGGCTACACCTTC

V gene: TRBV9
J gene: TRBJ2-2
clone size: -
D gene: -
CDR3 protein: CASSVGLEGTGELFF
CDR3 DNA: TGTGCCAGCAGCGTCGGGCTAGAGGGCACCGGGGAGCTGTTTTTT

V gene: TRBV18
J gene: TRBJ1-2
clone size: -
D gene: -
CDR3 protein: CASSSGQQKINGYTF
CDR3 DNA: TGTGCCAGCTCATCAGGACAGCAAAAGATAAATGGCTACACCTTC

V gene: TRBV7-2
J gene: TRBJ1-3
clone size: -
D gene: TRBD1
CDR3 protein: CASSLRPGQGSGNTIYF
CDR3 DNA: TGTGCCAGCAGCTTAAGGCCGGGACAGGGGTCTGGAAACACCATATATTTT

V gene: TRBV6-5
J gene: TRBJ2-1
clone size: -
D gene: TRBD2
CDR3 protein: CASSYDPAGGWNEQFF
CDR3 DNA: TGTGCCAGCAGTTACGATCCAGCGGGGGGCTGGAATGAGCAGTTCTTC

V gene: TRBV4-3
J gene: TRBJ2-2
clone size: -
D gene: TRBD1
CDR3 protein: CASSHQTGGGTGELFF
CDR3 DNA: TGCGCCAGCAGCCATCAAACAGGGGGAGGCACCGGGGAGCTGTTTTTT

V gene: TRBV5-1
J gene: TRBJ1-2
clone size: -
D gene: -
CDR3 protein: CASSLSRADSGYGYTF
CDR3 DNA: TGCGCCAGCAGCTTGTCTCGGGCGGACTCGGGCTATGGCTACACCTTC

V gene: TRBV19
J gene: TRBJ1-2
clone size: -
D gene: -
CDR3 protein: CASSMLGTGSYGYTF
CDR3 DNA: TGTGCCAGTAGTATGTTAGGTACAGGGTCCTATGGCTACACCTTC

V gene: TRBV5-1
J gene: TRBJ2-5
clone size: -
D gene: -
CDR3 protein: CASSLDRWGTGETQYF
CDR3 DNA: TGCGCCAGCAGCTTGGACAGGTGGGGTACTGGAGAGACCCAGTACTTC

V gene: TRBV7-9
J gene: TRBJ2-7
clone size: -
D gene: TRBD2
CDR3 protein: CASSPRLAGSYEQYF
CDR3 DNA: TGTGCCAGCAGCCCCCGACTAGCGGGGAGTTACGAGCAGTACTTC

V gene: TRBV9
J gene: TRBJ2-5
clone size: -
D gene: TRBD1
CDR3 protein: CASSVGQGYETQYF
CDR3 DNA: TGTGCCAGCAGCGTAGGACAGGGGTACGAGACCCAGTACTTC

V gene: TRBV30
J gene: TRBJ1-2
clone size: -
D gene: TRBD1
CDR3 protein: CAWMTGGFYGYTF
CDR3 DNA: TGTGCCTGGATGACAGGGGGCTTCTATGGCTACACCTTC

V gene: TRBV7-6
J gene: TRBJ2-5
clone size: -
D gene: -
CDR3 protein: CASSLTGLGYQETQYF
CDR3 DNA: TGTGCCAGCAGCTTAACGGGGTTAGGGTACCAAGAGACCCAGTACTTC

V gene: TRBV5-6
J gene: TRBJ2-5
clone size: -
D gene: -
CDR3 protein: CASSPALTIQETRYF
CDR3 DNA: TGTGCCAGCAGCCCCGCCCTGACAATCCAAGAGACCCGGTACTTC

V gene: TRBV18
J gene: TRBJ1-2
clone size: -
D gene: TRBD1
CDR3 protein: CASSPGTGGVYGYTF
CDR3 DNA: TGTGCCAGCTCACCCGGGACAGGGGGCGTCTATGGCTACACCTTC

V gene: TRBV9
J gene: TRBJ2-3
clone size: -
D gene: -
CDR3 protein: CASSQRTGSADTQYF
CDR3 DNA: TGTGCCAGCAGCCAACGGACGGGGTCGGCAGATACGCAGTATTTT

V gene: TRBV19
J gene: TRBJ1-3
clone size: -
D gene: -
CDR3 protein: CASRWDFSGNTIYF
CDR3 DNA: TGTGCCAGTAGGTGGGACTTCTCTGGAAACACCATATATTTT

V gene: TRBV18
J gene: TRBJ1-1
clone size: -
D gene: -
CDR3 protein: CASSRQLNTEAFF
CDR3 DNA: TGTGCCAGCTCACGACAGCTGAACACTGAAGCTTTCTTT

V gene: TRBV7-6
J gene: TRBJ1-1
clone size: -
D gene: -
CDR3 protein: CASTLSAGTEAFF
CDR3 DNA: TGTGCCAGCACCCTCTCAGCGGGAACTGAAGCTTTCTTT

V gene: TRBV4-2
J gene: TRBJ2-5
clone size: -
D gene: TRBD1
CDR3 protein: CASSQRQGETQYF
CDR3 DNA: TGTGCCAGCAGCCAGCGACAGGGTGAGACCCAGTACTTC

V gene: TRBV13
J gene: TRBJ1-1
clone size: -
D gene: -
CDR3 protein: CASSLGQNTEAFF
CDR3 DNA: TGTGCCAGCAGCTTGGGACAGAACACTGAAGCTTTCTTT

V gene: TRBV18
J gene: TRBJ2-7
clone size: -
D gene: -
CDR3 protein: CASSPQGPSPYEQYF
CDR3 DNA: TGTGCCAGCTCACCGCAGGGCCCGTCCCCCTACGAGCAGTACTTC

V gene: TRBV14
J gene: TRBJ2-7
clone size: -
D gene: -
CDR3 protein: CASSRRDTTYEQYF
CDR3 DNA: TGTGCCAGCAGCCGCCGGGACACCACCTACGAGCAGTACTTC

V gene: TRBV6-6
J gene: TRBJ1-3
clone size: -
D gene: -
CDR3 protein: CASSQTGAVNTIYF
CDR3 DNA: TGTGCCAGCAGCCAGACAGGAGCTGTGAACACCATATATTTT

V gene: TRBV6-1
J gene: TRBJ1-1
clone size: -
D gene: -
CDR3 protein: CASSDRTNTEAFF
CDR3 DNA: TGTGCCAGCAGCGACAGGACTAACACTGAAGCTTTCTTT

V gene: TRBV6-4
J gene: TRBJ2-3
clone size: medium-sized
D gene: TRBD2
CDR3 protein: CASSEGLATDTQYF
CDR3 DNA: TGTGCCAGCAGTGAGGGACTAGCCACAGATACGCAGTATTTT

V gene: TRBV5-1
J gene: TRBJ1-2
clone size: once
D gene: -
CDR3 protein: CASSLVVQGGYTF
CDR3 DNA: TGCGCCAGCAGCTTGGTCGTGCAGGGCGGCTACACCTTC

V gene: TRBV20-1
J gene: TRBJ1-1
clone size: -
D gene: -
CDR3 protein: CSGGGTEAFF
CDR3 DNA: TGCAGTGGGGGGGGGACTGAAGCTTTCTTT

V gene: TRBV7-8
J gene: TRBJ2-2
clone size: -
D gene: TRBD1
CDR3 protein: CASSFQGDTGELFF
CDR3 DNA: TGTGCCAGCAGCTTTCAGGGGGACACCGGGGAGCTGTTTTTT

V gene: TRBV2
J gene: TRBJ1-4
clone size: -
D gene: TRBD1
CDR3 protein: CASRRGQSNEKLFF
CDR3 DNA: TGTGCCAGCAGGAGGGGACAGTCTAATGAAAAACTGTTTTTT

V gene: TRBV14
J gene: TRBJ2-7
clone size: -
D gene: TRBD1
CDR3 protein: CASSQVGFDRAYEQYF
CDR3 DNA: TGTGCCAGCAGCCAAGTAGGATTTGACAGGGCCTACGAGCAGTACTTC

V gene: TRBV10-3
J gene: TRBJ2-1
clone size: -
D gene: TRBD2
CDR3 protein: CAISGGDRVYNEQFF
CDR3 DNA: TGTGCCATCTCGGGGGGAGATCGAGTATACAATGAGCAGTTCTTC

V gene: TRBV6-1
J gene: TRBJ1-5
clone size: -
D gene: TRBD1
CDR3 protein: CASSGGQGHSNQPQHF
CDR3 DNA: TGTGCCAGCAGTGGAGGACAGGGTCATAGCAATCAGCCCCAGCATTTT

V gene: TRBV7-2
J gene: TRBJ1-3
clone size: -
D gene: -
CDR3 protein: CASSLGSPGNTIYF
CDR3 DNA: TGTGCCAGCAGCTTGGGCAGCCCTGGAAACACCATATATTTT

V gene: TRBV2
J gene: TRBJ2-7
clone size: -
D gene: TRBD1
CDR3 protein: CASSGKGTGGHEQYF
CDR3 DNA: TGTGCCAGCAGTGGAAAAGGGACAGGGGGCCACGAGCAGTACTTC

V gene: TRBV6-5
J gene: TRBJ1-2
clone size: -
D gene: -
CDR3 protein: CASSAGDKYNYGYTF
CDR3 DNA: TGTGCCAGCAGTGCCGGGGACAAGTATAACTATGGCTACACCTTC

V gene: TRBV5-8
J gene: TRBJ1-1
clone size: -
D gene: -
CDR3 protein: CASSPPGLSNTEAFF
CDR3 DNA: TGTGCCAGCAGCCCCCCGGGACTGTCTAACACTGAAGCTTTCTTT

V gene: TRBV9
J gene: TRBJ1-4
clone size: -
D gene: -
CDR3 protein: CASSVGGGTNEKLFF
CDR3 DNA: TGTGCCAGCAGCGTAGGGGGGGGGACTAATGAAAAACTGTTTTTT

V gene: TRBV6-5
J gene: TRBJ1-2
clone size: -
D gene: -
CDR3 protein: CASKTGTAYGYTF
CDR3 DNA: TGTGCCAGCAAAACAGGGACGGCCTATGGCTACACCTTC

V gene: TRBV5-6
J gene: TRBJ1-6
clone size: -
D gene: TRBD1
CDR3 protein: CASSLDPDRELYSPLHF
CDR3 DNA: TGTGCCAGCAGCTTGGATCCCGACAGGGAACTATATTCACCCCTCCACTTT

V gene: TRBV7-2
J gene: TRBJ1-4
clone size: -
D gene: -
CDR3 protein: CASSLGQGNEKLFF
CDR3 DNA: TGTGCCAGCAGCTTAGGGCAGGGTAATGAAAAACTGTTTTTT

V gene: TRBV15
J gene: TRBJ2-7
clone size: -
D gene: -
CDR3 protein: CATSRVRGGYEQYF
CDR3 DNA: TGTGCCACCAGCAGAGTCAGGGGCGGATACGAGCAGTACTTC

V gene: TRBV6-5
J gene: TRBJ2-5
clone size: -
D gene: TRBD1
CDR3 protein: CATLGGTGATQYF
CDR3 DNA: TGTGCCACGCTAGGGGGCACCGGGGCGACCCAGTACTTC

V gene: TRBV6-4
J gene: TRBJ2-3
clone size: -
D gene: -
CDR3 protein: CASSDSQDTDTQYF
CDR3 DNA: TGTGCCAGCAGTGACTCACAGGACACAGATACGCAGTATTTT

V gene: TRBV19
J gene: TRBJ1-1
clone size: -
D gene: -
CDR3 protein: CASSTQVRGTEAFF
CDR3 DNA: TGTGCCAGTAGTACCCAAGTTCGGGGCACTGAAGCTTTCTTT

V gene: TRBV7-6
J gene: TRBJ1-6
clone size: -
D gene: -
CDR3 protein: CASSLARGLSPLHF
CDR3 DNA: TGTGCCAGCAGCTTAGCCAGGGGATTATCACCCCTCCACTTT

V gene: TRBV7-2
J gene: TRBJ2-3
clone size: -
D gene: TRBD2
CDR3 protein: CASRQRLAVTSGDTQYF
CDR3 DNA: TGTGCCAGCAGACAAAGACTAGCCGTGACTAGCGGAGATACGCAGTATTTT